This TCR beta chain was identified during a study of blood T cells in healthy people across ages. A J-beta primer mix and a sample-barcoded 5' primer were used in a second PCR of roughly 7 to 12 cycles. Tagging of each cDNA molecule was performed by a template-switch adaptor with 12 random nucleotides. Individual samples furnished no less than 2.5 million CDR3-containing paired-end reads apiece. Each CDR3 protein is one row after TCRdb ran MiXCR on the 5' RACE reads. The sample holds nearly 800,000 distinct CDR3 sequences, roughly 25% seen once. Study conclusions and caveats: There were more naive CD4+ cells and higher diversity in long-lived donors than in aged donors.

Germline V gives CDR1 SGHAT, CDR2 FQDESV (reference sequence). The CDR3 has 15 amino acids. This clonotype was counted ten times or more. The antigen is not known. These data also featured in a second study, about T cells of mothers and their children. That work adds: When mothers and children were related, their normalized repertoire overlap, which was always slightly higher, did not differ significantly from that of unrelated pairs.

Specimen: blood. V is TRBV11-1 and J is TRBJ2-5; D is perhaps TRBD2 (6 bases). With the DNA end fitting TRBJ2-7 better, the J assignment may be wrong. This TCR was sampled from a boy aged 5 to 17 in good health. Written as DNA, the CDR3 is TGTGCCAGCAGCTTAGCAGGCGGGGTCTCCTACGAGCAGTACTTC. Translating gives CASSLAGGVSYEQYF.